This T cell receptor (beta chain) derives from a study of T cells in Graves' hyperthyroidism and ophthalmopathy (dated by TCRdb to the late 2010s). In the study overall: Peripheral blood was collected at initial diagnosis, before any treatment. The paper reports TCR Vbeta CDR3 sequencing of more than 120 peripheral blood samples: some 44 ophthalmopathy, under 80 hyperthyroidism and 17 progressor patients. In addition, the study compared T-cell repertoires in thyroid tissue and in blood from six Graves' hyperthyroidism patients. Once sampling was done, hyperthyroidism patients were given methimazole at a starting dose of 30 mg daily, whereas ophthalmopathy patients were given high-dose intravenous methylprednisolone. To identify distinguishing TCR V-J signatures, a discovery cohort of around 100 patients was used, comprising 43 with Graves' ophthalmopathy and some 60 with stable Graves' hyperthyroidism. The roughly 100 discovery patients were divided at random into training and test sets in a 7:3 ratio. Prospective prediction of ophthalmopathy was tested in an independent validation cohort consisting of under 20 hyperthyroidism patients and around 17 patients who later progressed to ophthalmopathy.

The TCR beta CDR3 regions were amplified from RNA transcripts. The TCR CDR3 was subjected to a first round of RT-PCR using the HTBI primer set and the Qiagen OneStep RT-PCR kit. A second multiplex PCR round built the libraries, followed by size selection and purification. Libraries were sequenced paired-end with 100 bp reads on an Illumina HiSeq2000. For the original study's pipeline: SOAPnuke was used to process the raw data, removing reads that contained adapters or uncalled bases, had a mean Phred below 15, or lacked an exact match to the constant primer or identifier. COPE v1.2.5 was used to merge high-quality paired reads, and clonotypes were defined as unique nucleotide sequences. MiTCR v1.1 was used to align clonotypes to the IMGT TRBV, TRBD and TRBJ reference segments. The analysis included only V-J combinations with a frequency above 0.0001, which together covered 99% to 99.2% of the repertoires. The TCS score was defined as F50 (clonal expansion) divided by E x V (chaos), with BLOSUM62-based TCRdist calculated between CDR3 peptides within each V-J. Welch's t-statistics and random forest reduced roughly 530 V-J features to 13, which were used in a naive Bayes classifier (R e1071). TCRdb applied fastp at Q25 and MiXCR to the public reads, then kept only in-frame beta chains. Identical CDR3 protein sequences are pooled into one entry, listed with their most common genes and DNA. The V and J calls come from TCRdb's annotation, not from the publication. For this sample there are about 420,000 distinct CDR3 sequences; about 15% appear just once. The ten largest clones capture over 7.5% of the sample.

Stable Graves' hyperthyroidism was defined as no progression to ophthalmopathy during 18 months of follow-up. Hyperthyroidism patients were newly diagnosed, had a disease duration of under 2 months, and were aged 18 to 65 years. The study excluded patients with uncontrolled infections, other autoimmune diseases, pregnancy or lactation. Diagnoses relied on clinical symptoms, serum thyroxine and TRAb, thyroid ultrasound and orbital computed tomography. PBMCs were isolated from about 9.2 ml of fresh peripheral blood by Ficoll-Paque density gradient centrifugation. Total RNA was extracted with Trizol reagent, and quality was checked on an Agilent 2100 Bioanalyzer. CDR1 and CDR2, per the germline V gene (reference sequence), are LGHDT and YNNKEL. V trim: 4 bases; J trim: 2 bases; unmatched bases: 5. The CDR3 covers 15 residues, taking in both the cysteine and the phenylalanine. The DNA shown is the 45-base CDR3, in frame from base 1.

This clonotype was seen repeatedly, ten times or more. It has no known antigen specificity. No base quality information exists; no much larger clone differs at one position. Overall study outcomes, separate from this receptor: In cross-validation, a model built on a 13 V-J signature told ophthalmopathy apart from stable hyperthyroidism with roughly 87% sensitivity and roughly 82% specificity, and in testing the same model reached 80%/75%. Sample size was not statistically predetermined, and investigators were not blinded to group allocation. In validation, the model predicted progression to ophthalmopathy with 55% to 71% sensitivity and 72% to 85% specificity, a median of around six months before onset. Most expanded thyroid clonotypes (frequency above 0.001) were also found in blood, which suggests that blood repertoires may mirror thyroid immune responses.

Rearrangement joined TRBV3-1 to TRBJ1-2, with 9 middle bases fitting TRBD1. The sample was blood. This clonotype originated in a woman between 18 and 29 years old with Graves' hyperthyroidism. The nucleotide sequence is TGTGCCAGCAGCCTACTCGGGACAGGGAACTATGGCTACACCTTC. The encoded protein is CASSLLGTGNYGYTF.